Listed below are T cell receptor beta chains from one sample, sequenced in a study of blood T cell repertoires in COVID-19. Data came from immunoSEQ multiplex PCR; TCRdb stores just in-frame clones and leaves some out. The profile covers roughly 120,000 clones, with around 81% appearing a single time and roughly 2% taken by the ten largest. Sequencing was done on a sample of peripheral blood. These receptors all come from a man aged 65-85 years with acute or convalescent COVID-19. CDR3s include the opening cysteine and the closing phenylalanine or tryptophan. The D gene is left open where the match is weak. Size values are once, few and many counts, or a class for expanded clones, and some rows have none.

abundance,d_gene,j_gene,v_gene,CDR3aa,CDR3nt
-,-,TRBJ1-6,TRBV6-1,CASSEAAGLYNSPLHF,TGTGCCAGCAGTGAAGCGGCAGGGCTTTATAATTCACCCCTCCACTTT
-,-,TRBJ1-2,TRBV4-1,CASSQVGPGGYTF,TGCGCCAGCAGCCAAGTGGGCCCTGGGGGCTACACCTTC
-,TRBD2,TRBJ2-1,TRBV12-5,CASGSLTTSEYNEQFF,TGTGCTAGTGGTTCTTTAACGACTAGCGAGTACAATGAGCAGTTCTTC
few,-,TRBJ2-6,TRBV5-4,CASSQPGLGDNVLTF,TGTGCCAGCAGCCAGCCGGGACTTGGTGACAACGTCCTGACTTTC
-,TRBD1,TRBJ1-1,TRBV7-2,CASSLGQGATEAFF,TGTGCCAGCAGCTTAGGACAGGGGGCGACTGAAGCTTTCTTT
-,-,TRBJ2-6,TRBV21-1,CASSKGPSNPDQTGGRSGANVLTF,TGTGCCAGCAGCAAAGGGCCATCCAATCCGGACCAGACAGGGGGAAGGTCTGGGGCCAACGTCCTGACTTTC
once,TRBD1,TRBJ1-2,TRBV5-8,CASSRGQGGYGYTF,TGTGCCAGCAGCAGGGGACAGGGTGGGTATGGCTACACCTTC
-,-,TRBJ2-7,TRBV5-4,CASSLSGNSYEQYF,TGTGCCAGCAGCTTGTCGGGAAACTCCTACGAGCAGTACTTC
-,-,TRBJ1-1,TRBV7-2,CASSLFRGADTEAFF,TGTGCCAGCAGCTTATTTAGGGGCGCGGACACTGAAGCTTTCTTT
-,-,TRBJ1-3,TRBV20-1,CSASSAFGGNTIYF,TGCAGTGCTAGTTCGGCGTTCGGGGGAAACACCATATATTTT
-,-,TRBJ2-7,TRBV10-3,CAISDSRGSYEQYF,TGTGCCATCAGTGATTCTCGGGGTTCCTACGAGCAGTACTTC
-,-,TRBJ1-3,TRBV9,CASSVAPGGSSGNTIYF,TGTGCCAGCAGCGTAGCTCCGGGGGGCTCATCTGGAAACACCATATATTTT
-,TRBD1,TRBJ1-2,TRBV5-1,CASSYRGGGDYGYTF,TGCGCCAGCAGCTACAGGGGAGGAGGGGACTATGGCTACACCTTC
-,TRBD1,TRBJ1-2,TRBV10-3,CAISALGTGGDYGYTF,TGCGCCATCAGTGCCTTAGGGACAGGGGGCGACTATGGCTACACCTTC
-,-,TRBJ2-3,TRBV9,CASSVGNREITQYF,TGTGCCAGCAGCGTAGGCAACAGGGAGATAACGCAGTATTTT
-,-,TRBJ1-1,TRBV6-2/TRBV6-3,CASSYRGANTEAFF,TGTGCCAGCAGTTACCGGGGTGCGAACACTGAAGCTTTCTTT
-,-,TRBJ1-3,TRBV12-5,CASGQVSGNTIYF,TGTGCTAGTGGACAGGTTTCAGGAAACACCATATATTTT
once,-,TRBJ1-5,TRBV2,CASTATAGWPQHF,TGTGCCAGCACGGCGACGGCCGGGTGGCCCCAGCATTTT
-,TRBD1,TRBJ1-6,TRBV28,CAGDPGQDESYNSPLHF,TGTGCCGGAGATCCGGGACAGGACGAAAGTTATAATTCACCCCTCCACTTT
-,TRBD1,TRBJ1-1,TRBV19,CASTTRGRSTEAFF,TGTGCCAGTACCACCAGGGGGCGGAGCACTGAAGCTTTCTTT
-,-,TRBJ2-5,TRBV3-1/TRBV3-2,CASSHLSAGTQYF,TGTGCCAGCAGCCACCTGAGTGCAGGGACCCAGTACTTC
-,TRBD1,TRBJ1-5,TRBV5-6,CASSFTGAWSNQPQHF,TGTGCCAGCAGTTTCACAGGGGCATGGAGCAATCAGCCCCAGCATTTT
-,TRBD1,TRBJ1-6,TRBV12-5,CASGLEQGSSYNSPLHF,TGTGCTAGTGGTTTGGAACAGGGGAGCTCCTATAATTCACCCCTCCACTTT
-,-,TRBJ2-7,TRBV19,CASSRGTPNYEQYF,TGTGCCAGTAGTCGAGGGACTCCTAACTACGAGCAGTACTTC
-,TRBD2,TRBJ2-5,TRBV12-3/TRBV12-4,CASSQSSSGGTHF,TGTGCCAGCAGCCAATCCTCTAGCGGGGGGACTCACTTC
-,-,TRBJ1-2,TRBV19,CASPAREVYGYTF,TGTGCCAGCCCGGCCAGGGAAGTATATGGCTACACCTTC
once,-,TRBJ2-2,TRBV5-6,CASSSGLLNTGELFF,TGTGCCAGCAGCTCGGGACTGTTGAACACCGGGGAGCTGTTTTTT
-,-,TRBJ1-3,TRBV6-5,CASRGQPSSGNTIYF,TGTGCCAGCCGAGGACAGCCTAGTTCGGGAAACACCATATATTTT
once,-,TRBJ1-6,TRBV7-7,CASSPAGFNSPLHF,TGTGCTAGCAGCCCCGCAGGGTTTAATTCACCCCTCCACTTT
few,-,TRBJ2-2,TRBV6-5,CASSYSWGDTGELFF,TGTGCCAGCAGTTACTCGTGGGGGGACACCGGGGAGCTGTTTTTT
-,TRBD1,TRBJ2-7,TRBV5-1,CASSSLDRAGYEQYF,TGCGCCAGCAGCTCTCTGGACAGGGCGGGGTACGAGCAGTACTTC
once,-,TRBJ1-1,TRBV5-1,CASSLARVDTEAFF,TGCGCCAGCAGCTTGGCCAGGGTGGACACTGAAGCTTTCTTT
-,TRBD1,TRBJ1-2,TRBV30,CAWSVLAGGSGYTF,TGTGCCTGGAGTGTACTAGCAGGGGGCTCTGGCTACACCTTC
once,-,TRBJ1-2,TRBV29-1,CSGPQGQNYGYTF,TGCAGCGGACCCCAAGGACAAAACTATGGCTACACCTTC
-,TRBD1,TRBJ1-1,TRBV18,CASSLGQMNTEAFF,TGTGCCAGCTCACTGGGACAGATGAACACTGAAGCTTTCTTT
-,TRBD1,TRBJ1-1,TRBV19,CASRGTGIGDTEAFF,TGTGCCAGTAGGGGGACAGGAATAGGGGACACTGAAGCTTTCTTT
-,TRBD1,TRBJ1-2,TRBV7-9,CASSFGRAGGYGYTF,TGTGCCAGCAGCTTCGGGCGTGCAGGGGGCTATGGCTACACCTTC
-,TRBD1,TRBJ1-6,TRBV5-1,CASSIQGSSKALHF,TGCGCCAGCAGCATACAGGGGTCTAGTAAGGCCCTCCACTTT
-,-,TRBJ2-7,TRBV19,CASSDSSKPYEQYF,TGTGCCAGTAGCGACTCCAGCAAACCCTACGAGCAGTACTTC
-,-,TRBJ1-2,TRBV10-3,CAISGGLSDGYTF,TGTGCCATCAGTGGGGGACTAAGCGATGGCTACACCTTC
-,TRBD2,TRBJ2-1,TRBV19,CASSPGTSGGRRNNEQFF,TGTGCCAGTAGTCCCGGGACTAGCGGGGGACGCCGAAACAATGAGCAGTTCTTC
-,TRBD1,TRBJ2-3,TRBV2,CAIGPIQTGAQGTDTQYF,TGTGCCATAGGACCTATACAAACAGGGGCACAAGGTACAGATACGCAGTATTTT
-,-,TRBJ1-2,TRBV30,CAWNRETAGYTF,TGTGCCTGGAACAGGGAAACAGCTGGCTACACCTTC
once,-,TRBJ1-4,TRBV7-2,CASSLMGGVGEKLFF,TGTGCCAGCAGCTTAATGGGAGGGGTTGGTGAAAAACTGTTTTTT
-,TRBD1,TRBJ1-3,TRBV2,CASNQQGSGNTIYF,TGTGCCAGCAATCAACAGGGGTCTGGAAACACCATATATTTT
-,TRBD1,TRBJ1-6,TRBV5-5,CASAGQGFPPLHF,TGTGCCAGCGCCGGACAGGGATTTCCACCCCTCCACTTT